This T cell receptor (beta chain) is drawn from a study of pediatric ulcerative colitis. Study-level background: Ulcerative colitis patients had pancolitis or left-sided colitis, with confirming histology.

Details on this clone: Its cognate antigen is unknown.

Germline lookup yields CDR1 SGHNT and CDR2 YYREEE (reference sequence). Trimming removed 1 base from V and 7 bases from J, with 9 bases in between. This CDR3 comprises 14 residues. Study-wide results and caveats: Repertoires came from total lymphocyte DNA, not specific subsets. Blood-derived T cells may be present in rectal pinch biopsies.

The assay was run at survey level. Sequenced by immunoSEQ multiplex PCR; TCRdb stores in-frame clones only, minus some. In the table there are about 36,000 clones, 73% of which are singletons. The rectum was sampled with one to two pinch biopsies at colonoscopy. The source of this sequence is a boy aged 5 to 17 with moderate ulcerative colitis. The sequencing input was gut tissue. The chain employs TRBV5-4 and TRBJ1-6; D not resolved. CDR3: CASSLKQENSPLHF. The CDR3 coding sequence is TGTGCCAGCAGCTTGAAACAAGAAAATTCACCCCTCCACTTT.